The next 9 T cell receptor beta chains were all read from a single sample in a study of CD8 T cells in ankylosing spondylitis. TCRdb analysed the 5' RACE reads with MiXCR anew, one entry per CDR3 protein. Altogether roughly 13,000 distinct CDR3 sequences are present, approximately 2.5% being singletons, with the ten largest covering around 10%. The sequenced material came from blood, either unsorted or a sorted T cell fraction (not recorded which). These receptors were taken from a male donor with ankylosing spondylitis or in good health (not recorded which).

This clonotype showed up many times. The chain uses TRBV9 and TRBJ1-5; TRBD1 matches 8 bases. The CDR3 contains 14 residues. The V and J ends lost 2 bases and 11 bases, in that order; junction bases with no gene match: 9. Germline V gene data show CDR1 as SGDLS and CDR2 as YYNGEE. This CDR3 is CASSVGNRGEAQHF. CDR3 sequence (DNA): TGTGCCAGCAGCGTGGGGAACAGGGGGGAAGCCCAGCATTTT.

Many counts were recorded for this clonotype. The V gene is TRBV9, the J gene TRBJ2-5, with D perhaps TRBD1 or TRBD2 (5 bases each). The germline V gene encodes CDR1 SGDLS and CDR2 YYNGEE. CDR3 length: 15 amino acids. V shed 0 bases and J shed 5 bases, with 14 bases lying between them. CDR3 coding DNA: TGTGCCAGCAGCGTAGACGGGGCCCACGGTGAGACCCAGTACTTC. This gives the protein CASSVDGAHGETQYF.

The rearrangement joins TRBV9 to TRBJ2-1; 8 bases fit TRBD2. CDR1 SGDLS and CDR2 YYNGEE come from the germline V gene. The CDR3 is made up of 16 amino acids. V lost 3 bases to trimming and J lost 5 bases; unmatched junction nucleotides: 10. For the CDR3, the DNA is TGTGCCAGCAGCGAGTTGGCGGGGGGCCCCAACAATGAGCAGTTCTTC. This translates into CASSELAGGPNNEQFF. Looking up the rest from reference TRBV9 and TRBJ2-1 gives the full variable domain: DSGVTQTPKHLITATGQRVTLRCSPRSGDLSVYWYQQSLDQGLQFLIQYYNGEERAKGNILERFSAQQFPDLHSELNLSSLELGDSALYFCASSELAGGPNNEQFFGPGTRLTVL.

This clonotype has ten or more counts. The chain is built from TRBV9 and TRBJ1-3; no definite D call. The CDR3 loop spans 15 amino acids. The V gene's germline CDR1 is SGDLS and CDR2 YYNGEE. V shed 5 bases and J shed 0 bases, with 12 bases lying between them. As DNA, the CDR3 is TGTGCCAGCAGAGACGAGCGGATCTCTGGAAACACCATATATTTT. Residues: CASRDERISGNTIYF.

This clonotype was detected many times. The CDR3 nucleotides read TGTGCCAGCAGCGTAGGGATGAACTACGAGCAGTACTTC. It encodes CASSVGMNYEQYF. The chain is built from TRBV9 and TRBJ2-7; D call uncertain. Trimming pared 0 bases from V and 3 bases from J, leaving 7 bases between. Germline V gene data show CDR1 as SGDLS and CDR2 as YYNGEE. The CDR3 sequence is 13 residues long. Full variable domain (remainder filled in from reference TRBV9 and TRBJ2-7): DSGVTQTPKHLITATGQRVTLRCSPRSGDLSVYWYQQSLDQGLQFLIQYYNGEERAKGNILERFSAQQFPDLHSELNLSSLELGDSALYFCASSVGMNYEQYFGPGTRLTVT.

This clonotype has a count of ten or more. The chain has TRBV9 and TRBJ2-7, with D possibly TRBD1 on 7 matching bases. Germline V gene lookup returns CDR1 SGDLS and CDR2 YYNGEE. The V and J ends lost 3 bases and 2 bases respectively, with 15 bases between them. The CDR3 loop spans 15 amino acids. CDR3 sequence reads: CASSEGAGRTYEQYF. CDR3 DNA: TGTGCCAGCAGCGAGGGGGCGGGGCGGACCTACGAGCAGTACTTC.

This clonotype was seen repeatedly, ten times or more. The V gene is TRBV9, the J gene TRBJ2-3; 8 nucleotides line up with TRBD2. This CDR3 spans 14 amino acids. V was clipped by 1 base and J by 5 bases; unmatched bases: 3. CDR1 and CDR2 (germline): SGDLS, YYNGEE. CDR3 sequence (DNA): TGTGCCAGCAGCGTATCGGGGGGGGGAGATACGCAGTATTTT. This codes for CASSVSGGGDTQYF.

This clonotype is medium-sized (0.01 to 0.1%). V usage is TRBV9 and J usage is TRBJ2-2, with TRBD1 matching over 9 bases. Germline-derived CDR1 and CDR2 are SGDLS and YYNGEE. J gave up 4 bases and V 3 bases, and 10 bases lay outside the gene matches. The CDR3 length is 17 residues. The CDR3 nucleotides are TGTGCCAGCAGCGCAAATGGACAGGGGTTTCGCACCGGGGAGCTGTTTTTT. Protein product: CASSANGQGFRTGELFF.

This clonotype was seen at least ten times. The CDR3 is CASSVSGGWNEQFF. The CDR3 coding sequence is TGTGCCAGCAGCGTAAGCGGGGGATGGAATGAGCAGTTCTTC. The chain combines TRBV9 with TRBJ2-1, with 8 bases that match TRBD2. After removal of 1 base from V and 7 bases from J, the junction contained 4 bases not matched to a gene. The CDR3 totals 14 residues. In germline, CDR1 is SGDLS, CDR2 YYNGEE.